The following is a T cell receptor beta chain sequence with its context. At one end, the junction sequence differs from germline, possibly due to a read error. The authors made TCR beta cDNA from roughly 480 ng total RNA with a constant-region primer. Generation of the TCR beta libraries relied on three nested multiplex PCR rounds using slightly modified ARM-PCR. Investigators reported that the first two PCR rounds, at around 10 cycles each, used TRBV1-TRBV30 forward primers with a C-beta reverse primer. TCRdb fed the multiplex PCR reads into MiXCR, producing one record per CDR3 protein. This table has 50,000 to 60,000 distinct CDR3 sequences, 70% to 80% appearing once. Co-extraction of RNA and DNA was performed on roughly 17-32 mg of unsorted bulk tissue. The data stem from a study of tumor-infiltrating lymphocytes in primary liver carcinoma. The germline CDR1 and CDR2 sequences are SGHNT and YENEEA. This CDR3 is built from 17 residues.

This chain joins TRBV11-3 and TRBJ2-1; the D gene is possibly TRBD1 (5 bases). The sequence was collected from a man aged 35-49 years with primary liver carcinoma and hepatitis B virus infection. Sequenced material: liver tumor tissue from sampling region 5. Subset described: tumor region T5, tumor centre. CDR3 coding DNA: TGTGCCGACAGCTTAGGGGAAGGCGCTAACTCCTACAAAGAGCAGTTCTTC. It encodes CADSLGEGANSYKEQFF.